These 8 T cell receptor beta chains came from one sample sequenced in a study of siplizumab effects on memory and regulatory T cells. Some clones are missing from TCRdb's copy, which holds only in-frame ones; the method was immunoSEQ multiplex PCR. This sample has 85,000 to 90,000 clones; more than 80% occur once, and the top ten carry about 16%. The specimen was CD4+ T cells sorted from blood. These TCRs come from a human donor in good health.

Notes on this clone: In the same sample, other DNA sequences code for this CDR3. This chain connects TRBV27 to TRBJ1-2; the D gene is possibly TRBD1 (6 bases). Germline V gives CDR1 MNHEY, CDR2 SMNVEV (reference sequence). Trimming took 5 bases from V and 8 from J, leaving 15 bases between them. The CDR3 is 13 residues long. The chain's CDR3 is CASSVLGGRGYTF. The CDR3 coding sequence is TGTGCCAGCAGTGTCCTCGGGGGGCGGGGCTACACCTTC.

A single count supports this clone. The chain couples TRBV19 to TRBJ2-5; 7 bases line up with TRBD1. The V gene's germline CDR1 is LNHDA and CDR2 SQIVND (reference sequence). This CDR3 contains 14 residues. V shed 4 bases and J 5 bases; nucleotides not matched to a gene: 7. CDR3 region: CASSTQTGTETQYF. CDR3 DNA sequence: TGTGCCAGTAGTACGCAGACAGGGACCGAGACCCAGTACTTC.

Note on this clone: At one end, the junction sequence differs from germline, possibly due to a read error. The chain uses TRBV7-9 and TRBJ2-7; D not resolved. Germline V gene sequence: CDR1 SEHNR, CDR2 FQNEAQ (reference sequence). This CDR3 comprises 14 residues. The CDR3 here is CASSYNSYSYERYF. The CDR3 coding sequence is TGTGCCAGCAGTTATAACAGCTACTCCTACGAGCGGTACTTC.

The J gene is TRBJ2-7, the V gene TRBV27; 7 bases map to TRBD2. CDR1 is MNHEY and CDR2 is SMNVEV in the germline V gene (reference sequence). After removal of 7 bases from V and 4 bases from J, the junction contained 10 bases not matched to a gene. The CDR3 runs to 14 residues. Here the CDR3 reads CASNSGRSSYEQYF. CDR3 DNA: TGTGCCAGCAATTCCGGGAGGAGCTCATACGAGCAGTACTTC.

This clone was picked up a small number of times. DNA for the CDR3: TGTGCCAGCACACCGGTAGCGGGTGGCACAGATACGCAGTATTTT. As protein: CASTPVAGGTDTQYF. V gene TRBV28 combines with J gene TRBJ2-3, with 7 bases lining up with TRBD2. The junction had 8 bases not matched to a gene; V was cut back by 7 bases and J by 1 base. The CDR3 length is 15 residues. The germline V gene has CDR1 MDHEN and CDR2 SYDVKM.

This clone was found a few times. This chain uses TRBV4-1 with TRBJ2-1, with D possibly matching TRBD2 (6 bases). V lost 1 base and J 0 bases, leaving 13 bases between the germline ends. Per the germline V gene, CDR1 is MGHRA and CDR2 is YSYEKL. The CDR3 length is 17 residues. Written as DNA, the CDR3 is TGCGCCAGCAGCCAAGGAGATCTAGCGCGCTCCTACAATGAGCAGTTCTTC. Its translation is CASSQGDLARSYNEQFF.

The chain recombines TRBV6-5 with TRBJ2-7, with D perhaps being TRBD1 or TRBD2 (5 bases each). The CDR3 consists of 12 residues. Trimming pared 4 bases from V and 12 bases from J, leaving 16 bases between. Germline V gives CDR1 MNHEY, CDR2 SVGAGI. The CDR3 sequence is CASSSGRRDLYF. DNA for the CDR3: TGTGCCAGCAGTTCGGGCCGCCGGGACCTGTACTTC.

The rearrangement joins TRBV6-5 to TRBJ2-2; 7 bases are a match to TRBD2. Germline trimming cut 6 bases from V and 0 bases from J; bases unmatched to any gene: 7. The CDR3 extends over 16 amino acids. CDR1 is MNHEY, CDR2 SVGAGI, per germline. As DNA, the CDR3 is TGTGCCAGCAGCTACCAGGGAGGGGCGAACACCGGGGAGCTGTTTTTT. Translation gives CASSYQGGANTGELFF.